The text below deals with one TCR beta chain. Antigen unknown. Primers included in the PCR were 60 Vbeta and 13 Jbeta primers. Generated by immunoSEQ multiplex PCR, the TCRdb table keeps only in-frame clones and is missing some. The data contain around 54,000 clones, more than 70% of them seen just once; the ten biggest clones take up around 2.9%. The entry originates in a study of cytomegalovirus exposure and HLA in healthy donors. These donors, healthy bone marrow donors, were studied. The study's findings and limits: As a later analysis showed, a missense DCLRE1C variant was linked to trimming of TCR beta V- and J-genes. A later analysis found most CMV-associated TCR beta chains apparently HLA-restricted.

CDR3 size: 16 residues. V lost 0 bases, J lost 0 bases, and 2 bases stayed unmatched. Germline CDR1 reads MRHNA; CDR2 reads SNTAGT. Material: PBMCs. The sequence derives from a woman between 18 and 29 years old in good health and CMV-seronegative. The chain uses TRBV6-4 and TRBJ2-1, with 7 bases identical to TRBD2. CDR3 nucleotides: TGTGCCAGCAGTGACTCTGAGCGGGGCTCCTACAATGAGCAGTTCTTC. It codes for CASSDSERGSYNEQFF.